This T cell receptor (beta chain) was profiled in a study of T cell responses to AZD1222 COVID-19 vaccine. The CDR3 length is 20 residues. After removal of 7 bases from V and 1 base from J, the junction contained 19 bases not matched to a gene. The V gene's germline CDR1 is SGHDN and CDR2 FVKESK. Clones were sequenced by immunoSEQ multiplex PCR, and TCRdb holds only the in-frame ones, with some missing. The table has approximately 110,000 clones, roughly 90% seen once; the top ten hold approximately 8%. The material sequenced was peripheral blood, taken 28 days after the second AZD1222 dose. This receptor was taken from an adult who received the AZD1222 COVID-19 vaccine. The V and J genes are TRBV14 and TRBJ1-6, with 7 bases identical to TRBD1. The DNA of the CDR3 is TGTGCCAGCAACCTTCCGGGACAGTTCTATCTTAGGTCCTATAATTCACCCCTCCACTTT. Its protein product is CASNLPGQFYLRSYNSPLHF.